The 18 T cell receptor beta chains reported below all come from one sample, sequenced in a study of T cell responses to AZD1222 COVID-19 vaccine. Produced via immunoSEQ multiplex PCR; TCRdb's table is partial and in-frame only. The sample lists more than 150,000 clones, about nine tenths occurring once. The sample here was peripheral blood, taken on day 0 of AZD1222 vaccination. The receptors here all came from an adult in good health.

The chain recombines TRBV7-2 with TRBJ1-5; unclear D gene. This CDR3 is built from 13 residues. Deletions cut 1 base from V and 7 bases from J, with 8 bases between. Germline loops: CDR1 SGHTA, CDR2 FQGNSA. Written as DNA, the CDR3 is TGTGCCAGCAGCTTAGAAGGCGGCCAGCCCCAGCATTTT. Protein product: CASSLEGGQPQHF.

The rearrangement uses TRBV10-2 and TRBJ1-4; no clear D gene. This CDR3 is 16 amino acids long. CDR1 is WSHSY, CDR2 SAAADI, per germline. V gave up 4 bases and J gave up 2 bases, with 14 bases separating them. CDR3 bases: TGCGCCAGCAGTGGTTCGCTCGTCTCTACTAATGAAAAACTGTTTTTT. Encoded protein: CASSGSLVSTNEKLFF.

The chain is built from TRBV3-1 (or the pseudogene TRBV3-2) and TRBJ1-3; 8 bases are a match to TRBD1. This CDR3 has 14 amino acids. The V and J ends lost 4 bases and 4 bases, in that order; junction bases with no gene match: 3. From germline, CDR1 is LGHDT and CDR2 YNNKEL (reference sequence). The CDR3 bases are TGTGCCAGCAGCCGGACAGGGTCAGGAAACACCATATATTTT. Translating it yields CASSRTGSGNTIYF.

This sequence joins TRBV7-2 and TRBJ2-7; 7 nucleotides line up with TRBD1. Unmatched junction bases numbered 12, after V lost 5 bases and J lost 2 bases. The CDR3 runs to 16 residues. CDR1 and CDR2 (germline): SGHTA, FQGNSA. In DNA, the CDR3 is TGTGCCAGCAGCCAAGCGAGTACAAGGGGGCCCTACGAGCAGTACTTC. This codes for CASSQASTRGPYEQYF.

This chain joins TRBV19 and TRBJ1-5; 7 positions match TRBD1. The trim removed 5 bases at V and 2 bases at J, leaving 9 bases unmatched. The germline V gene encodes CDR1 LNHDA and CDR2 SQIVND (reference sequence). This CDR3 contains 16 residues. The CDR3 region is CASSVKTGIGNQPQHF. As DNA, the CDR3 is TGTGCCAGTAGTGTAAAGACAGGGATCGGCAATCAGCCCCAGCATTTT.

The rearrangement links TRBV18 to TRBJ1-2; 9 bases agree with TRBD1. The ends lost 5 bases at V and 8 bases at J; junction bases unmatched: 6. CDR3 length: 13 residues. Germline V lookup: CDR1 KGHSH, CDR2 LQKENI. The CDR3 DNA reads as TGTGCCAGCTCATTGGGACAGGGAGAAGGCTACACCTTC. Residues: CASSLGQGEGYTF.

This rearrangement joins TRBV5-6 to TRBJ1-1; no firm D call. Germline loops: CDR1 SGHDT, CDR2 YYEEEE. There are 13 residues in the CDR3. V lost 4 bases to trimming and J lost 2 bases, with 9 bases between them. In nucleotides, the CDR3 is TGTGCCAGCAGCGTCATTGTAAACACTGAAGCTTTCTTT. Translated, it gives CASSVIVNTEAFF. Full variable domain (missing parts from reference TRBV5-6 and TRBJ1-1): DAGVTQSPTHLIKTRGQQVTLRCSPKSGHDTVSWYQQALGQGPQFIFQYYEEEERQRGNFPDRFSGHQFPNYSSELNVNALLLGDSALYLCASSVIVNTEAFFGQGTRLTVV.

V usage is TRBV5-5 and J usage is TRBJ1-5, with 7 positions matching TRBD1. The J segment lost 2 bases and the V segment lost 3 bases, leaving 8 bases of the junction unmatched. This CDR3 spans 16 amino acids. Germline-derived CDR1 and CDR2 are SGHKS and YYEKEE (reference sequence). CDR3 amino acids: CASSSQQGMRNQPQHF. In DNA form, the CDR3 reads TGTGCCAGCAGCTCCCAACAGGGGATGCGCAATCAGCCCCAGCATTTT.

This clone was picked up one time. The gene calls are TRBV28 and TRBJ1-2; D is perhaps TRBD1 (6 bases). This CDR3 comprises 14 residues. Germline V lookup: CDR1 MDHEN, CDR2 SYDVKM. Deletions cut 3 bases from V and 4 bases from J, with 12 bases between. CDR3 nucleotide sequence: TGTGCCAGCAGTTTCTCCGGGACAAGCTATGGCTACACCTTC. This translates into CASSFSGTSYGYTF.

The rearrangement links TRBV28 to TRBJ1-3; 7 nucleotides align to TRBD1. Germline assignment: CDR1 MDHEN and CDR2 SYDVKM. The CDR3 has 14 amino acids. J was trimmed by 5 bases and V by 2 bases; bases with no gene match: 3. The CDR3 spells CASSLPGQRNTIYF. Written as DNA, the CDR3 is TGTGCCAGCAGTTTACCGGGACAGCGAAACACCATATATTTT.

V and J are TRBV27 and TRBJ1-5, with D possibly TRBD1 on 5 matching bases. Trimming pared 0 bases from V and 0 bases from J, leaving 12 bases between. The germline CDR1 and CDR2 sequences are MNHEY and SMNVEV (reference sequence). The CDR3 has 17 residues. CDR3 sequence reads: CASSLSSTEYSNQPQHF. For the CDR3, the DNA is TGTGCCAGCAGTTTATCATCGACAGAATATAGCAATCAGCCCCAGCATTTT.

Turning to this clone: At one boundary the junction diverges from the germline segment, which might be a read error. The chain has TRBV28 and TRBJ2-7; D unclear. This CDR3 spans 11 amino acids. Germline assignment: CDR1 MDHEN and CDR2 SYDVKM. In nucleotides, the CDR3 is TGTGCCAGCAGTTTAGGTGCAGCTCCATATTTC. Translated, it gives CASSLGAAPYF.

The chain links TRBV19 to TRBJ2-1, with D perhaps TRBD1 or TRBD2 (5 bases each). V lost 3 bases to trimming and J lost 9 bases, with 12 bases between them. Germline V gene lookup returns CDR1 LNHDA and CDR2 SQIVND (reference sequence). This CDR3 spans 13 amino acids. CDR3 sequence (DNA): TGTGCCAGTAGTATTCAGGGACCCAGTGAGCAGTTCTTC. This gives the protein CASSIQGPSEQFF.

CDR3 in DNA: TGTGCCAGCAGCGAGCTCCAGGGTCGGAATTCACCCCTCCACTTT. As protein: CASSELQGRNSPLHF. J is TRBJ1-6 and V is TRBV27; TRBD1 might be the D (5 bases). V lost 6 bases to trimming and J lost 7 bases, with 16 bases between them. Per germline, CDR1 MNHEY and CDR2 SMNVEV (reference sequence). This CDR3 comprises 15 residues.

J is TRBJ2-4 and V is TRBV9; D uncertain. CDR3 length equals 13 residues. The V and J ends lost 3 bases and 9 bases respectively, with 13 bases between them. Germline CDR1 and CDR2: SGDLS and YYNGEE. CDR3: CASSEGPVGIQYF. DNA of the CDR3: TGTGCCAGCAGCGAGGGCCCGGTAGGCATTCAGTACTTC.

J is TRBJ2-5 and V is TRBV11-2, with 11 bases identical to TRBD2. This CDR3 has 15 amino acids. Trimming cost V 5 bases and J 2 bases; bases outside gene matches: 4. Germline CDR1 and CDR2: SGHAT and FQNNGV. Written as DNA, the CDR3 is TGTGCCAGCAGCGGGTGGACTAGCGGGCAAGAGACCCAGTACTTC. Amino acids: CASSGWTSGQETQYF.

V is TRBV2 and J is TRBJ2-5; the D is unclear. This CDR3 comprises 13 residues. Germline-derived CDR1 and CDR2 are SNHLY and FYNNEI. Deletions cut 1 base from V and 0 bases from J, with 3 bases between. The CDR3 nucleotides are TGTGCCAGCAGTGAAGGCCACCAAGAGACCCAGTACTTC. Translating it yields CASSEGHQETQYF.

The V and J genes are TRBV6-5 and TRBJ1-4; 9 bases fit TRBD1. V shed 6 bases and J 6 bases; nucleotides not matched to a gene: 8. The CDR3 loop spans 15 amino acids. Germline loops: CDR1 MNHEY, CDR2 SVGAGI. CDR3 DNA sequence: TGTGCCAGCAGATTACAGGGGGCCGGGGATGAAAAACTGTTTTTT. Encoded protein: CASRLQGAGDEKLFF.